This paragraph reports one TCR beta chain. The antigen it binds to is not known. Within one base of it there is no much larger clone, and no base qualities were kept. The data belong to a study of cytomegalovirus exposure and HLA in healthy donors (dated by TCRdb to about 2017). Study-level background: According to an earlier analysis of several hundred of the donors, roughly 180 million T cells yielded roughly 110 million unique TCR beta sequences and roughly 280 Gb of sequence data. An early release covering 500 to 750 HLA-typed donors comprised 250 to 350 gigabases of sequencing data and 85 million or so unique TCR sequences. Of the 350 to 450 genotyped donors, 75% to 85% were placed in the genetic ancestry cluster associated with self-reported Caucasian donors. The study aimed to test whether cataloging public T cell receptors could reveal signatures of past pathogen exposure. The T cell repertoires of 666 subjects were profiled by immunosequencing and related to cytomegalovirus serostatus. A separate validation cohort of approximately 130 different subjects was used in addition to the roughly 670-subject first cohort. The study combined high-throughput TCR immunosequencing, statistical association of individual TCRs with disease status, and machine learning to predict cytomegalovirus infection status. A later analysis re-examined previously published TCR beta repertoires from about 670 donors and added high-resolution HLA genotyping to investigate patterns of TCR occurrence. In the later analysis, no new phenotypic data were used to find candidate immune exposures; instead, reliance was placed on TCR beta sequences and their occurrence across donors. An earlier analysis of roughly 600 of the donors used high-throughput TCR beta sequencing to judge whether each TCR beta V gene segment behaved as functional or pseudogenic. Donor age, sex, ethnicity and CMV serostatus were compiled together with the repertoire data. In a later genetic analysis, genome-wide SNP genotypes for about three fifths of the 666 donors were used, and that subset was treated as a discovery cohort. Every discovery cohort repertoire had been produced on one sequencing platform. Class I and class II HLA loci were covered by the typing at four-digit resolution. The number of donors typed differed by locus, with roughly 629-640 for A, B, C, DRB1 and DQB1, 522 for DQA1, 600 to 610 for DPA1, and about 450 for DPB1. About five DR-DQ haplotypes were treated as single units for association and clustering because of strong linkage in the cohort. Among under 450 genotyped donors of the cohort, an average of around 240,000 unique TCR beta nucleotide sequences were sequenced per donor, 15% to 20% of them non-productive.

The cohort was made up of approximately 670 healthy bone marrow donors. At the time of sampling, every cohort member was nominally healthy, though immune exposures that went unrecorded were likely present. The donor tested CMV seronegative and was one of the 352 seronegative cohort members. Each donor provided a peripheral blood sample, and peripheral blood mononuclear cells were used for TCR beta sequencing. Genomic DNA was extracted from the blood cell samples with the Qiagen DNeasy Blood Extraction Kit. Findings and caveats that apply to the study as a whole: The cohort was sequenced for TCR beta chains only, and without alpha or paired-chain data the features that could be detected were limited. In an earlier analysis of more than 450 of the donors, most TCR beta V segments were observed in productive rearrangements about 87% or about 30% of the time, broadly matching IMGT annotations. A later analysis associated about 18,000 TCR beta sequences with specific HLA alleles at a false discovery rate of 0.05. Strong co-occurrence of HLA alleles, especially DR and DQ, made assigning TCR associations to individual alleles difficult. In a later analysis, TCR association rates were found to vary across HLA loci, with the most associated TCRs seen for DRB1 alleles and the fewest for HLA-C alleles. Linkage disequilibrium might explain the correlated functional status among segregating V segments, but an unknown experimental factor could not be excluded. In both the original and validation cohorts, the classifier was reported to diagnose cytomegalovirus status with high specificity and sensitivity. Three of the identified cytomegalovirus-associated TCR beta chains were confirmed in vitro to be specific for cytomegalovirus antigens. According to the authors, the approach could potentially be generalized to other disease states and immunological phenotypes. In a later analysis, HLA-associated TCR beta chains were found to be more clonally expanded and to have lower generation probabilities than equally common non-associated chains. Because HLA typing was unavailable for some donors at each locus, only the typed subset was used in association tests. Presence/absence analyses assumed roughly uniform sequencing depth across donors, an assumption that may not hold. In a later analysis, several top co-occurrence clusters were reported to appear linked to parvovirus B19, influenza, CMV and Epstein-Barr virus. For the cohort, immune exposure information was limited to CMV serostatus. Most CMV-associated TCR beta chains appeared to be HLA-restricted in a later analysis, and the HLA associations seemed to be driven largely by CMV exposure. A total of roughly 160 TCR beta chains were listed by the study as associated with cytomegalovirus. A further reported finding was that TCR beta sequences accurately predicted the HLA-A and HLA-B alleles for most subjects in the first cohort. Compared with the 666-donor mean, donors in an Asian-associated ancestry cluster had fewer N-insertions in productive TCRs, according to a later genetic analysis. Across donors, most TCR sequences were observed very rarely, whereas some public TCRs were present in many individuals. V-gene and J-gene trimming of TCR beta chains was associated with a missense DCLRE1C variant in a later genetic analysis, and the association was replicated in an independent cohort. The earlier analysis of almost 600 of the donors excluded over 15 rarely observed V segments, including chromosome 9 orphons, because counts were too low. A group of highly shared sequence variants was considered likely to be a technical artifact of the sequencing pipeline.

The library came from the immunoSEQ multiplex PCR assay. A mixture of 60 forward primers for TCR Vbeta segments and 13 reverse primers for TCR Jbeta segments was used in the multiplex PCR. The CDR3 region of rearranged TCR beta genes was amplified from genomic DNA by a multiplex PCR assay. Amplified TCR beta libraries were sequenced as 87-base-pair reads on the Illumina HiSeq System. Turning to the authors' computational methods: In a later analysis, tens of millions of unique TCR beta chains were counted across the approximately 620 repertoires, and roughly 10 million of these chains were shared by at least two donors. Raw reads were error-corrected and collapsed into unique sequences with a nearest-neighbor algorithm that merged closely related sequences to remove PCR and sequencing errors. CDR3 sequences were aligned to IMGT reference sequences to assign V, D and J gene segments. For a sequence to be retained, a match of at least six nucleotides to both a V gene segment and a J gene segment was required. Rearrangements were called productive when the CDR3 lacked stop codons and stayed in frame with V and J; all others were non-productive. Following IMGT convention, CDR3 was defined as the stretch from the second conserved V-encoded cysteine to the conserved J-encoded phenylalanine. In an earlier analysis of around 600 of the donors, sequences lacking an unambiguous match to a single V gene segment were excluded. An earlier analysis of some 500 of the donors classified V segments as functional when productive rearrangements were above 56.7% and as segregating when the standard deviation between donors was above 5%. A statistical classification framework was built for diagnosing cytomegalovirus status from the catalog of TCR beta chain sequences. In a later analysis, V and J genes were assigned by comparing TCR nucleotide sequences against IMGT/GENE-DB human TR gene sequences. The TCRdist pipeline was used in a later analysis to assign CDR3 sequences and most-parsimonious VDJ recombination scenarios. In a later analysis, each TCR beta chain was defined by its CDR3 amino acid sequence together with its V-gene family, and reads without a unique V-gene family were excluded. As a way to deal with suspected cross-contamination and a sequencing artifact, a later analysis dropped hundreds of nucleotide sequences that were highly shared and had low generation probability. A later analysis calculated a clonal expansion index for each public chain from normalized within-repertoire ranks of inferred template counts. In a later analysis, generation probabilities were computed with a VDJ recombination model fitted to out-of-frame rearrangements, and the resulting probabilities were checked against IGoR. In a later analysis, TCR-TCR, TCR-HLA and TCR-CMV co-occurrence was scored with hypergeometric tests, and a repertoire-size bias correction was applied to TCR pairs. False discovery rates were estimated in a later analysis by permuting HLA or CMV assignments 20 times. In a later analysis, co-occurring TCRs were grouped using DBSCAN, and TCRdist sequence similarity was added for clustering within HLA-allele-positive subsets. Co-occurrence clustering excluded repertoires with fewer than 30,000 or more than 120,000 public chains, plus five with anomalous nucleotide sharing. This is the immuneACCESS table as TCRdb keeps it, with only in-frame sequences that have V and J called. A part of the clones is gone; compared with another copy, unresolved V genes explain less than half, and the rest is unexplained. V and J calls and clone size are those listed in that table; D and trimming were worked out from the DNA. The sample table records 190,000 or so clones; 80% of these occur just once. Jointly, the top ten make up 0.6% to 0.7% of the sample.

The source of this sequence is a boy aged 10-17 years in good health and CMV-seronegative. The sample was PBMCs.

For the CDR3, the sequence is CASSFPRDTQYF. The nucleotides read TGTGCCAGCAGCTTTCCTCGGGATACGCAGTATTTT. Recombination linked TRBV7-9 to TRBJ2-3; confidence is insufficient to name the D gene. At the junction V is shortened by 3 bases and J by 6 bases, with 7 bases in between. From the cysteine up to the phenylalanine, the CDR3 has a length of 12 residues. This entry keeps only the CDR3 DNA: 36 bases, framed from base 1. The germline V gene encodes CDR1 SEHNR and CDR2 FQNEAQ (reference sequence).